This T cell receptor beta chain was found in a study of STAT5B mutations in CD4+ large granular lymphocyte leukemia. CDR1 and CDR2 (germline): SGHTA, FQGNSA. Trimming cost V 5 bases and J 7 bases; bases outside gene matches: 7. The CDR3 runs to 15 residues. Whole-study results and caveats: Compared with healthy controls (2/35), patient top clones favored TRBV06 (8/27). The CD4+ versus CD8+ T-LGLL clonality difference may reflect limited sample size.

The method was immunoSEQ multiplex PCR; TCRdb's version includes in-frame clones alone and lacks a portion of them. The data hold fewer than 35,000 clones, with under 80% observed a single time. In its sample, this clone was seen a few times. Antigen: not known. Sequenced sample: CD4+ T cells from blood buffy coats. The source is a human donor in good health. The chain combines TRBV7-2 with TRBJ2-1; TRBD2 matches at 11 bases. CDR3 DNA: TGTGCCAGCAGCCCTAGCGGGAGGATTGTTAATGAGCAGTTCTTC. This gives the protein CASSPSGRIVNEQFF.